This TCR beta chain was found in a study of graft-versus-host responses after intestinal transplantation. Germline CDR1 is MGHRA and CDR2 is YSYEKL. The CDR3 is 16 amino acids. Findings of the study overall: The authors found GvH clones in recipient marrow, some appearing first in ileum or blood.

Details on this clone: The junction departs from the called germline gene at one end, perhaps through a read error.

Only in-frame clones appear in the TCRdb table, and some are missing; sequencing was by immunoSEQ multiplex PCR. The table has around 6,200 clones, 20% to 25% seen once. The J gene is TRBJ1-6, the V gene TRBV4-1; 8 bases fit TRBD1. The receptor was isolated from a human patient who was an organ donor for intestinal transplantation. Sequenced here: alloreactive CD4+ T cells from a mixed lymphocyte reaction culture, sampled before transplantation. Subset here: CFSE-low proliferating T cells sorted from roughly six-day pre-transplant mixed lymphocyte reaction (GvH or HvG direction). In DNA, the CDR3 is TGTGCCAGCAGCCAGGACCCGGGACAGGCCTATTCACCCCTCCACTTT. This gives the protein CASSQDPGQAYSPLHF.